The rows below give T cell receptor beta chains drawn from one sample of a study of blood T cells in healthy people across ages. TCRdb re-analysed the 5' RACE reads in MiXCR, keeping a single row per CDR3 protein. The sample lists roughly 730,000 distinct CDR3 sequences; 45% to 70% were seen once. Specimen: blood. The receptors were gathered from a man in his forties in good health. The CDR3 runs from the conserved cysteine through the conserved F or W. A D gene is named only where the DNA matches it firmly. Not every row has a clone size; where given, it reads once, few, many or a size class.

.	.	TRBV6-5	TRBJ2-5	13	TGTGCCAGCAGTGCGCCCGATGCCAATGAGCAGTACTTC	CASSAPDANEQYF
.	.	TRBV20-1	TRBJ2-1	15	TGCAGTGCTAGAGCAGACCGAGGGGGCTACAATGAGCAGTTCTTC	CSARADRGGYNEQFF
TRBD2	.	TRBV20-1	TRBJ2-7	15	TGCAGTGCTATTAGGCTAGCGGGAGGGCCCTACGAGCAGTACTTC	CSAIRLAGGPYEQYF
.	.	TRBV28	TRBJ1-4	15	TGTGCCAGCAGCTCCACAAACGAAAGTAATGAAAAACTGTTTTTT	CASSSTNESNEKLFF
TRBD1	.	TRBV7-2	TRBJ2-1	15	TGTGCCAGCAGCTTAAGTGGACAGGGGTACAATGAGCAGTTCTTC	CASSLSGQGYNEQFF
.	.	TRBV28	TRBJ1-2	14	TGTGCCAGCAGGACCGGGGGGCCCCTATATGGCTACACCTTC	CASRTGGPLYGYTF
.	once	TRBV12-3/TRBV12-4	TRBJ2-7	15	TGTGCCGGACTAGCAGGGGGCCCCTCTACCTACGAGCAGTACTTC	CAGLAGGPSTYEQYF
TRBD1	once	TRBV5-1	TRBJ2-7	16	TGCGCCAGCAGCTTAGAAGGGACAGGGGCCTCCTACGAGCAGTACTTC	CASSLEGTGASYEQYF
.	.	TRBV29-1	TRBJ2-6	13	TGCAGCGTGGTCAGCTCTGGGGCCAACGTCCTGACTTTC	CSVVSSGANVLTF
TRBD1	few	TRBV29-1	TRBJ1-2	16	TGCAGCGTTGAAGACAGGGGGGAGGAATCGGTATATGGTTACACCTTC	CSVEDRGEESVYGYTF
.	.	TRBV7-8	TRBJ2-1	16	TGTGCCAGCAGCGACGGACTGGACGTCACCTACAATGAGCAGTTCTTC	CASSDGLDVTYNEQFF
TRBD1	few	TRBV18	TRBJ2-7	16	TGTGCCAGCTCACCACAGATGGACAGGACACTCGGGGAGCAGTACTTC	CASSPQMDRTLGEQYF
.	once	TRBV18	TRBJ2-3	15	TGTGCCAGCTCACCGCGGACAGTTAGCACAGATACGCAGTATTTT	CASSPRTVSTDTQYF
.	.	TRBV20-1	TRBJ2-6	13	TGCAGTGCTAGAGAGGGAGGGGCCAACGTCCTGACTTTC	CSAREGGANVLTF
.	.	TRBV5-5	TRBJ1-5	15	TGTGCCAGCAGCTTGGACCCAACTAGCAATCAGCCCCAGCATTTT	CASSLDPTSNQPQHF
TRBD1	few	TRBV15	TRBJ2-1	13	TGTGCCACCAGCACCACAGGGGAGAATGAGCAGTTCTTC	CATSTTGENEQFF
.	.	TRBV12-3/TRBV12-4	TRBJ2-3	15	TGTGCCAGCAGTCACCGAACAGAAGAAACAGATGCGCAGTATTTT	CASSHRTEETDAQYF
.	few	TRBV15	TRBJ1-5	15	TGTGCCACCAGCAGATCCGGGTTGAGCAATCAGCCCCAGCATTTT	CATSRSGLSNQPQHF
TRBD1	.	TRBV29-1	TRBJ1-1	13	TGCAGCGCTCAGGGGGACATGAACACTGAAGCTTTCTTT	CSAQGDMNTEAFF
.	.	TRBV14	TRBJ2-1	13	TGTGCCAGCAGCTTTGGGACCTACAATGAGCAGTTCTTC	CASSFGTYNEQFF
TRBD2	once	TRBV12-3/TRBV12-4	TRBJ2-1	15	TGTGCCAGCAGCAAGGGACTAGCGGGAGTATATGAGCAGTTCTTC	CASSKGLAGVYEQFF
.	.	TRBV20-1	TRBJ1-6	17	TGCAGTGCCTCCCTAGAGGGAACGAGCTCCTATAATTCACCCCTCCACTTT	CSASLEGTSSYNSPLHF
.	.	TRBV5-1	TRBJ2-7	14	TGCGCCAGCAGCCCAACTAGGACTGGCTACGAGCAGTACTTC	CASSPTRTGYEQYF
TRBD1	.	TRBV6-2/TRBV6-3	TRBJ2-4	16	TGTGCCAGCAGTCCGGGACAGGTTCTAGCCAAAAACATTCAGTACTTC	CASSPGQVLAKNIQYF
TRBD1	.	TRBV6-2/TRBV6-3	TRBJ1-2	15	TGTGCCAGCAGTTACGGGACAGGGGGCGCCTATGGCTACACCTTC	CASSYGTGGAYGYTF
.	.	TRBV3-1	TRBJ1-1	14	TGTGCCAGCAGCCAAGTCCAGGAGAACACTGAAGCTTTCTTT	CASSQVQENTEAFF
.	few	TRBV7-2	TRBJ1-6	14	TGTGCCGGCGGGGTAGCGGTAGATGGTTCACCCCTCCACTTT	CAGGVAVDGSPLHF
.	.	TRBV20-1	TRBJ2-6	14	TGCAGTGCCAGCAAGGCGTCAGTGAGACGCGTCCTGACTTTC	CSASKASVRRVLTF
TRBD2	few	TRBV20-1	TRBJ2-1	14	TGCAGTGCTGTAGCGGGGGATTCGTACAATGAGCAGTTCTTC	CSAVAGDSYNEQFF
.	.	TRBV14	TRBJ1-2	13	TGTGCCAGCAGCCCGGACACCCTCTATGGCTACACCTTC	CASSPDTLYGYTF
TRBD1	.	TRBV12-3/TRBV12-4	TRBJ2-5	13	TGTGCCAGCAGTCCAGACAGGGTGTCGACCCAGTACTTC	CASSPDRVSTQYF
.	.	TRBV12-3/TRBV12-4	TRBJ1-1	14	TGTGCCAGTGGGGGGAGTGGTTTGGACACTGAAGCTTTCTTT	CASGGSGLDTEAFF
.	.	TRBV6-2/TRBV6-3	TRBJ2-4	15	TGTGCCAGCACCCCAGGGATGACAGGTCGAAACATTCAGTACTTC	CASTPGMTGRNIQYF
TRBD1	many	TRBV2	TRBJ1-2	14	TGTGCCAGCAGCCAGACAGGGGGCAACTATGGCTACACCTTC	CASSQTGGNYGYTF
TRBD1	few	TRBV28	TRBJ1-6	15	TGTGCCAGTGCGACAGGGCCCGTTTATAATTCACCCCTCCACTTT	CASATGPVYNSPLHF
TRBD1	few	TRBV6-2/TRBV6-3	TRBJ2-6	18	TGTGCCAGCCGAACCGGGACAGGGGCCCTCTCTGGGGCCAACGTCCTGACTTTC	CASRTGTGALSGANVLTF
.	.	TRBV29-1	TRBJ1-2	11	TGCAGCGTTGAAGTAAGATTGGGCTACACCTTC	CSVEVRLGYTF
.	.	TRBV20-1	TRBJ2-3	13	TGCAGAGACCCCAGGGTTAGGACAGATACGCAGTATTTT	CRDPRVRTDTQYF
.	once	TRBV6-2/TRBV6-3	TRBJ2-7	15	TGTGCCAGCAGTTACTCCCGCAAGCGGTCCTACGAGCAGTACTTC	CASSYSRKRSYEQYF
.	few	TRBV29-1	TRBJ1-1	13	TGCAGCGTTGGGGGCGCAGGGTCAAGTGAAGCTTTCTTT	CSVGGAGSSEAFF
.	.	TRBV6-2/TRBV6-3	TRBJ1-2	12	TGTGCCACCGTAGACAGCGTCTATGGCTACACCTTC	CATVDSVYGYTF
.	few	TRBV3-1	TRBJ2-6	15	TGTGCCAGCAGCCGAGGACCGACTGGGGCCAACGTCCTGACTTTC	CASSRGPTGANVLTF
TRBD1	few	TRBV5-1	TRBJ2-5	13	TGCGCCACCTCCTGGGACAGGGGAGAGACCCAGTACTTC	CATSWDRGETQYF
.	.	TRBV7-2	TRBJ2-7	14	TGTGCCAGCAGCTTCCGGGGAAGGAACTACGAGCAGTACTTC	CASSFRGRNYEQYF
TRBD1	.	TRBV20-1	TRBJ2-5	15	TGCAGTGCCCGACGGACAGGGTTGTCGGGGGAGACCCAGTACTTC	CSARRTGLSGETQYF
TRBD1	many	TRBV10-3	TRBJ2-1	15	TGTGCCATCAGTGAGACAGGGGCCGAATACAATGAGCAGTTCTTC	CAISETGAEYNEQFF
.	.	TRBV6-5	TRBJ2-5	13	TGTGCCAGCAGTTACTCGCCCAGTTTGACCCAGTACTTC	CASSYSPSLTQYF
.	.	TRBV6-5	TRBJ2-1	15	TGTGCCAGCCAAGAAAAGGGGGGGGGATACAATGAGCAGTTCTTC	CASQEKGGGYNEQFF